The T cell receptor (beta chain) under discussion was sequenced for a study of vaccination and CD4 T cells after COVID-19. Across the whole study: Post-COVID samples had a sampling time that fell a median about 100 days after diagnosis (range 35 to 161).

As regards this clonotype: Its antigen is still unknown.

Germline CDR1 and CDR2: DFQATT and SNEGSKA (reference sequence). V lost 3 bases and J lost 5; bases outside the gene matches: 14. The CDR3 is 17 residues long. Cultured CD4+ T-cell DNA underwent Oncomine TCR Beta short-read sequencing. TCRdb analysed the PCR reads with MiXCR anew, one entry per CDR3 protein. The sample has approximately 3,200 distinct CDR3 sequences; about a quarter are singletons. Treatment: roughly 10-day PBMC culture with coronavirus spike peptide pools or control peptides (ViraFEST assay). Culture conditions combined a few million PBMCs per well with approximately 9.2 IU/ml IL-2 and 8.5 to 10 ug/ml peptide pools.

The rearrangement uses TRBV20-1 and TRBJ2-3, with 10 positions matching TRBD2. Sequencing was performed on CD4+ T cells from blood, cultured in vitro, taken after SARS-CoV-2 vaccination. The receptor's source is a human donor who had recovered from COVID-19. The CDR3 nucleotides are TGCAGTGCTAGGCCCCGGGGGAGCGGGGGGGCCGTAGATACGCAGTATTTT. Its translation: CSARPRGSGGAVDTQYF.